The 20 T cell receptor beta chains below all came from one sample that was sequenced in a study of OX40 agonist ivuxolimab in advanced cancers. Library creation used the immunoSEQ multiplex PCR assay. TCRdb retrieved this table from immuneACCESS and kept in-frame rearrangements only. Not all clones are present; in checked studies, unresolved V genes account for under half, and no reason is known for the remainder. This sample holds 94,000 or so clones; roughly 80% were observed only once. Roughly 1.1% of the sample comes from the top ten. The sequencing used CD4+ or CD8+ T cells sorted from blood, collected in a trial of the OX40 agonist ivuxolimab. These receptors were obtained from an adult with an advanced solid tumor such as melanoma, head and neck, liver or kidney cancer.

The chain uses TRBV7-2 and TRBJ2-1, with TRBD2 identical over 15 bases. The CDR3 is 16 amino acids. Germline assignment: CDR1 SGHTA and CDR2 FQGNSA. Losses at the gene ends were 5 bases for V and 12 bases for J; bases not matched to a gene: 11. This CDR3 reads CASSPRTSGGAIGQFF. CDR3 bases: TGTGCCAGCAGCCCTCGGACTAGCGGGGGGGCAATAGGGCAGTTCTTC.

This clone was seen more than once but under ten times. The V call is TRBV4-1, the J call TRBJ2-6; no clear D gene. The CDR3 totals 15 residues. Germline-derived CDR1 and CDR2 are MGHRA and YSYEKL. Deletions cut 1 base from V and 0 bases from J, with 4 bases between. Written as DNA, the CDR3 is TGCGCCAGCAGCCAAGTCTTCTCTGGGGCCAACGTCCTGACTTTC. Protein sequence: CASSQVFSGANVLTF.

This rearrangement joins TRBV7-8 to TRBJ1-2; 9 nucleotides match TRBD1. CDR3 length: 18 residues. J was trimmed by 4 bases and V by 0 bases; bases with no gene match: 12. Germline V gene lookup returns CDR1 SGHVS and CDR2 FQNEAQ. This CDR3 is CASSLAFGRTGVGYGYTF. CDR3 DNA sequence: TGTGCCAGCAGCTTAGCGTTCGGGAGGACAGGGGTCGGCTATGGCTACACCTTC.

CDR3 region: CAISDGSQPQHF. The CDR3 coding sequence is TGTGCCATCAGTGACGGATCCCAGCCCCAGCATTTT. This rearrangement joins TRBV10-3 to TRBJ1-5; no firm D call. The CDR3 length is 12 residues. Deletions cut 3 bases from V and 7 bases from J, with 7 bases between. Germline V lookup: CDR1 ENHRY, CDR2 SYGVKD.

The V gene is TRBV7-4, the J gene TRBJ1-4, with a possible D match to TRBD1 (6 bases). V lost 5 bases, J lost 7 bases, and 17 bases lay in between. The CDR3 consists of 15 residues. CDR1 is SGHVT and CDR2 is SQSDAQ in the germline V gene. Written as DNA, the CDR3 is TGTGCCAGCAGCAGCCGACAGGACGAGTTTGAAAAACTGTTTTTT. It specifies CASSSRQDEFEKLFF.

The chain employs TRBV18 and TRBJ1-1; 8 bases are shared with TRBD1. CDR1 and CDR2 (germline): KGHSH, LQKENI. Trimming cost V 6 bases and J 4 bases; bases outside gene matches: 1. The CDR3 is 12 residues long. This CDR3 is CASSGQGTEAFF. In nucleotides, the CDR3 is TGTGCCAGCTCCGGACAGGGCACTGAAGCTTTCTTT.

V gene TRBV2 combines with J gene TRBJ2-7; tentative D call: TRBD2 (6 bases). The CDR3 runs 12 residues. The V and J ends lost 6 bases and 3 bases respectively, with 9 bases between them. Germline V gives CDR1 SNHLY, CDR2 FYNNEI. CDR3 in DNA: TGTGCCAGCAGGGGGACTGGCTACGAGCAGTACGTC. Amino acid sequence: CASRGTGYEQYV.

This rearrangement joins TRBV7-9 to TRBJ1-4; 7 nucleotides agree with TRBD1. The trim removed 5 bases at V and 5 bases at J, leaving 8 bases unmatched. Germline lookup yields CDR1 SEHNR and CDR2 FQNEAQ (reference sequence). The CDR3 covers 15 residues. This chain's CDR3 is CASSPGDSRNEKLFF. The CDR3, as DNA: TGTGCCAGCAGCCCGGGGGACAGCCGCAATGAAAAACTGTTTTTT.

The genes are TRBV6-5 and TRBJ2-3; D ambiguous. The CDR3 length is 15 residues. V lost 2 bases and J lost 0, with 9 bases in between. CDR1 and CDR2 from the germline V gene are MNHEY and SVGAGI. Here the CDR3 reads CASSYERASTDTQYF. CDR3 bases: TGTGCCAGCAGTTACGAAAGAGCGAGCACAGATACGCAGTATTTT.

This CDR3 is CASSLGQSRANYGYTF. The CDR3 bases are TGTGCCAGCAGTTTAGGACAGTCTCGAGCTAACTATGGCTACACCTTC. This chain uses TRBV28 with TRBJ1-2, with D maybe TRBD1 (6 bases). The CDR3 contains 16 residues. In germline, CDR1 is MDHEN, CDR2 SYDVKM. Trimming took off 2 bases at V and 0 bases at J, with 13 bases between the two ends.

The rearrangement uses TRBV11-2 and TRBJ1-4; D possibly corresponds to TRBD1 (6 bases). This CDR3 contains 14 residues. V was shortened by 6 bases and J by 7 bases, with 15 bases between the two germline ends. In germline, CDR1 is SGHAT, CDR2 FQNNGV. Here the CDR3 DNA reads TGTGCCAGCAGACCACAGGGAGGCGGTGAAAAACTGTTTTTT. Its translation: CASRPQGGGEKLFF.

The CDR3 sequence is CATSRATQITDTQYF. The CDR3, as DNA: TGTGCCACCAGCAGAGCAACGCAGATCACAGATACGCAGTATTTT. The chain has TRBV15 and TRBJ2-3; no clear D gene. Trimming pared 1 base from V and 2 bases from J, leaving 10 bases between. The CDR3 runs 15 residues. Germline V gene data show CDR1 as LNHNV and CDR2 as YYDKDF (reference sequence).

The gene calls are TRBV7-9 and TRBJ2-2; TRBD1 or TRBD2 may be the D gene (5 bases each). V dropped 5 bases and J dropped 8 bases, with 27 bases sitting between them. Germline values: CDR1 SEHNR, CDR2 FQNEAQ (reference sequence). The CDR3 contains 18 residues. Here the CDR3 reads CASSLGSGRRLLGGELFF. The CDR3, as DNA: TGTGCCAGCAGCCTGGGCTCGGGACGACGTTTATTGGGTGGGGAGCTGTTTTTT. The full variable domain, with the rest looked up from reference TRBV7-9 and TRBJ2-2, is DTGVSQNPRHKITKRGQNVTFRCDPISEHNRLYWYRQTLGQGPEFLTYFQNEAQLEKSRLLSDRFSAERPKGSFSTLEIQRTEQGDSAMYLCASSLGSGRRLLGGELFFGEGSRLTVL.

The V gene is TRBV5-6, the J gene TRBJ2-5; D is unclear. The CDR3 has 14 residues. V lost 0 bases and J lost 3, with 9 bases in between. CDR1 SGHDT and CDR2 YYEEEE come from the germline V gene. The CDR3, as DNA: TGTGCCAGCAGCTTGGGGGTCATAAAAGAGACCCAGTACTTC. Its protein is CASSLGVIKETQYF.

CDR3 bases: TGTGCCAGCAGCCTACGGGCCGGGCCCGGGGAGCTGTTTTTT. The encoded protein is CASSLRAGPGELFF. V is TRBV11-1 and J is TRBJ2-2; D unclear. Germline loops: CDR1 SGHAT, CDR2 FQDESV (reference sequence). V was trimmed by 5 bases and J by 6 bases, leaving 13 bases between them. This CDR3 is 14 amino acids long. Complete variable domain (other parts from reference TRBV11-1 and TRBJ2-2): EAEVAQSPRYKITEKSQAVAFWCDPISGHATLYWYRQILGQGPELLVQFQDESVVDDSQLPKDRFSAERLKGVDSTLKIQPAELGDSAMYLCASSLRAGPGELFFGEGSRLTVL.

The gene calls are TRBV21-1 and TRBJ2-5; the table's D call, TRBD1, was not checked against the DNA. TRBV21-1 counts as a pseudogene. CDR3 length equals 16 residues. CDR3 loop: CASSTPGTGRQETQYF. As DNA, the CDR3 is TGTGCCAGCAGCACCCCCGGGACAGGGCGACAAGAGACCCAGTACTTC.

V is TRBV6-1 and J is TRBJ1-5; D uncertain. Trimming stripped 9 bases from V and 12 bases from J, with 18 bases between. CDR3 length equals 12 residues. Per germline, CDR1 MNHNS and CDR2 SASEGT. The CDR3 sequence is CASHNYDRLQHF. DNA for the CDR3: TGTGCCAGTCATAATTACGACCGTCTCCAGCATTTT.

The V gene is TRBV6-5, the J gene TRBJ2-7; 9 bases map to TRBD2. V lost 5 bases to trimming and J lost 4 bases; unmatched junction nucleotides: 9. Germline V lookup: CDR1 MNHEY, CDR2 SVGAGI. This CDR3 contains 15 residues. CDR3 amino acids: CASSPDPSGAYEQYF. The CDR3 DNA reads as TGTGCCAGCAGTCCCGATCCTAGCGGGGCTTACGAGCAGTACTTC.

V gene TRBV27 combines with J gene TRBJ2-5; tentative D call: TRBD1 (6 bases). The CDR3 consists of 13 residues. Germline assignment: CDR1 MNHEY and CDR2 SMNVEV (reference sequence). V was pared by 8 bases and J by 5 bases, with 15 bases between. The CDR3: CASSSRGWETQYF. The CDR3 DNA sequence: TGTGCCAGCTCGTCGAGGGGGTGGGAGACCCAGTACTTC.

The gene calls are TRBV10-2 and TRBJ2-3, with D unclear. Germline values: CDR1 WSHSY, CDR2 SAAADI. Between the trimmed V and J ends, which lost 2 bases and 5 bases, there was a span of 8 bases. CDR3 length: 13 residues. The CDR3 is CASSETPGDTQYF. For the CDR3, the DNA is TGCGCCAGCAGTGAGACCCCAGGAGATACGCAGTATTTT.